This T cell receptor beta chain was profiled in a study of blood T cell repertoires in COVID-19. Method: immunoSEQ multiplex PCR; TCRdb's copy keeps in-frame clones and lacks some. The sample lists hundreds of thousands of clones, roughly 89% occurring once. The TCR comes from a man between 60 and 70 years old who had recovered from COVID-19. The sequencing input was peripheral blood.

The CDR3 loop reads CASSLTGYSNEKLFF. CDR3 DNA sequence: TGCGCCAGCAGCTTAACCGGGTACTCTAATGAAAAACTGTTTTTT. J is TRBJ1-4 and V is TRBV5-1; D ambiguous. Germline V gives CDR1 SGHRS, CDR2 YFSETQ. Trimming removed 2 bases from V and 3 bases from J, with 11 bases in between. This CDR3 region has 15 residues. The full variable domain, completed using reference TRBV5-1 and TRBJ1-4, is KAGVTQTPRYLIKTRGQQVTLSCSPISGHRSVSWYQQTPGQGLQFLFEYFSETQRNKGNFPGRFSGRQFSNSRSEMNVSTLELGDSALYLCASSLTGYSNEKLFFGSGTQLSVL.